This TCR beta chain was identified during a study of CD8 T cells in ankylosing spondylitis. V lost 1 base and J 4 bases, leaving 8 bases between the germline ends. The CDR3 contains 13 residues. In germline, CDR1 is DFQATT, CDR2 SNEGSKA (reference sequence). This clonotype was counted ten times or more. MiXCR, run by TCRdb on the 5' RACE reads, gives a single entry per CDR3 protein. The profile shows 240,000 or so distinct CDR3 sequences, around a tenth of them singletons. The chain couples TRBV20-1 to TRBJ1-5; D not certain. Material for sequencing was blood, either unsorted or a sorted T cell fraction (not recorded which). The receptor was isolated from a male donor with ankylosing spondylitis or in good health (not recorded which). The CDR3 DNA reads TGCAGTGCTAGAGCCAGGCCTAATCAGCCCCAGCATTTT. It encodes CSARARPNQPQHF.